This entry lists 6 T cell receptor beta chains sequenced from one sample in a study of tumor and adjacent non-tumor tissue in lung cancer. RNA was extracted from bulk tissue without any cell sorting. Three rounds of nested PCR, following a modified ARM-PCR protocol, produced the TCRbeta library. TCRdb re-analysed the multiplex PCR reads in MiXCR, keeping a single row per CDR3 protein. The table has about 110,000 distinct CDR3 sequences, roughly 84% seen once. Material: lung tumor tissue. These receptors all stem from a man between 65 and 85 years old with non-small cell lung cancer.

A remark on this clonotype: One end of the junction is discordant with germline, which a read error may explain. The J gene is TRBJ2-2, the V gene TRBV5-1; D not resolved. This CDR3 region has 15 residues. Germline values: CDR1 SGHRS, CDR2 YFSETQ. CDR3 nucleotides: TGCGCCAGCAGCCCTTTTCAGGCTAACACCGGAGAGCTGTTTTTT. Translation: CASSPFQANTGELFF.

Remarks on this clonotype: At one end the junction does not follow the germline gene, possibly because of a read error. CDR3 region: CASRLTGEESQYF. CDR3 nucleotides: TGTGCAAGCAGGTTGACAGGGGAAGAGTCCCAGTACTTC. The rearrangement joins TRBV6-6 to TRBJ2-5; the match to TRBD1 covers 8 bases. The CDR3 is made up of 13 amino acids. Germline V lookup: CDR1 MNHNY, CDR2 SVGAGI (reference sequence).

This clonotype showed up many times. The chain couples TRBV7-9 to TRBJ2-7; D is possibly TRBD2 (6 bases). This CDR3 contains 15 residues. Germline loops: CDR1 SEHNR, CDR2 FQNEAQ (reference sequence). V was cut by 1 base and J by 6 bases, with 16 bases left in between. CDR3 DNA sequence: TGTGCCAGCAGCTTAGTTGGCGGGGCAGCGGGCGAGCAGTACTTC. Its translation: CASSLVGGAAGEQYF.

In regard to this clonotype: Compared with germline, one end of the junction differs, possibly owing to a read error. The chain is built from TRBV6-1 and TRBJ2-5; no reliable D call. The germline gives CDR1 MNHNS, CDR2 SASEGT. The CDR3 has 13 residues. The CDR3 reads CASNKQELETQYF. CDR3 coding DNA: TGTGCGAGCAACAAGCAAGAGCTGGAGACCCAGTACTTC.

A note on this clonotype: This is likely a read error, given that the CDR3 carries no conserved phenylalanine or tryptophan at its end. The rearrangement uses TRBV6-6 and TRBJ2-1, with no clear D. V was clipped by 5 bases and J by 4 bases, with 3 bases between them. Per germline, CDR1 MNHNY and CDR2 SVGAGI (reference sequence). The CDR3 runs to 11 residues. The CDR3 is CASSLYNEQFS. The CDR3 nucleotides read TGTGCCAGCAGTCTTTACAATGAGCAGTTCTCC.

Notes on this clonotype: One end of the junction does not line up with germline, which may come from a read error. Here the CDR3 DNA reads TGTGACAGCACCCAATGGGGACAGGGTCGTTCTGGAGCTTTCTTC. The encoded protein is CDSTQWGQGRSGAFF. The chain is built from TRBV6-1 and TRBJ1-1; 9 nucleotides agree with TRBD1. This CDR3 is built from 15 residues. Germline V gives CDR1 MNHNS, CDR2 SASEGT.